What follows is one T cell receptor (beta chain) and its context. Its antigen remains unidentified. PCR used 60 Vbeta primers and 13 Jbeta primers. The table came from immunoSEQ multiplex PCR; TCRdb's copy has only in-frame clones and leaves some out. This table has about 130,000 clones, 60% to 85% appearing once. The CDR3 runs to 16 residues. Trimming shortened V by 0 bases and J by 7 bases, and 16 bases separated the two germline ends. CDR1 MNHNS and CDR2 SASEGT come from the germline V gene. This sample is drawn from a study of cytomegalovirus exposure and HLA in healthy donors. General study findings and limits: Reports indicate that TCR beta sequences accurately predicted the HLA-A and HLA-B alleles of most subjects. Sequencing likely produced, as an artifact, a cluster of highly shared sequence variants. Analysis was carried out at a later point, and it linked a missense DCLRE1C variant to TCR beta V- and J-gene trimming.

The sequence was obtained from a man aged 45-65 years in good health and CMV-seronegative. This sequence joins TRBV6-1 and TRBJ1-3, with a possible D match to TRBD1 (5 bases). Source material: PBMCs. The CDR3 reads CASSEALRRGGNTIYF. CDR3 in DNA: TGTGCCAGCAGTGAAGCGTTGAGGAGGGGAGGGAACACCATATATTTT.